This T cell receptor beta chain was captured in a study of cytomegalovirus exposure and HLA in healthy donors. Points from the study as a whole: The likely origin of a cluster of highly shared sequence variants was a sequencing artifact. Presence/absence analysis assumed near-uniform sequencing depth across donors. Because they were indistinguishable, some V segments, including TRBV6-2 and TRBV6-3, were excluded. Later examination showed HLA-associated TCR beta chains had greater clonal expansion than equally common others.

A remark on this clone: Its antigen is undetermined.

The germline V gene encodes CDR1 MNHNS and CDR2 SASEGT. Trimming shortened V by 0 bases and J by 4 bases, and 15 bases separated the two germline ends. The CDR3 is made up of 16 amino acids. PCR used 60 Vbeta primers and 13 Jbeta primers. Sequencing was performed with immunoSEQ multiplex PCR; in TCRdb, only in-frame clones are kept and a portion is missing. This table lists roughly 70,000 clones. This chain uses TRBV6-1 with TRBJ1-2; D is possibly TRBD1 (5 bases). Sample: PBMCs. This clonotype was obtained from a middle-aged man in good health and CMV-seronegative. CDR3 coding DNA: TGTGCCAGCAGTGAAGCGCAGGCCAGGGCAGGCTATGGCTACACCTTC. Its translation is CASSEAQARAGYGYTF.